Each of the 5 T cell receptor beta chains below was sequenced from the same sample in a study of blood T cell repertoires in COVID-19. Assay: immunoSEQ multiplex PCR; the TCRdb copy retains only in-frame clones and omits some. The sample yields fewer than 300,000 clones, approximately 89% seen once. Sequenced: PBMCs or T cells enriched from blood (not recorded which). The receptors come from a woman in her thirties or forties with acute COVID-19.

The chain is built from TRBV3-1 (or the pseudogene TRBV3-2) and TRBJ2-5; 8 bases fit TRBD2. V shed 4 bases and J 4 bases; nucleotides not matched to a gene: 2. The germline V gene encodes CDR1 LGHDT and CDR2 YNNKEL (reference sequence). CDR3 size: 13 residues. CDR3 nucleotide sequence: TGTGCCAGCAGCCTCGGGGGGGGAGAGACCCAGTACTTC. Translation gives CASSLGGGETQYF.

The gene calls are TRBV18 and TRBJ2-7; D gene unclear. The germline V gene has CDR1 KGHSH and CDR2 LQKENI. The CDR3 has 12 residues. V dropped 2 bases and J dropped 3 bases, with 5 bases sitting between them. CDR3 in amino acids: CASSPVLYEQYF. In DNA, the CDR3 is TGTGCCAGCTCACCAGTTCTCTACGAGCAGTACTTC.

Remarks on this clone: Distinct nucleotide sequences in the sample also encode this CDR3. V gene TRBV7-9 combines with J gene TRBJ1-1, with D possibly being TRBD1 (6 bases). Trimming pared 4 bases from V and 1 base from J, leaving 10 bases between. The CDR3 loop spans 14 amino acids. Per the germline V gene, CDR1 is SEHNR and CDR2 is FQNEAQ (reference sequence). The CDR3 here is CASSSRGRNTEAFF. The CDR3 nucleotides are TGTGCCAGCAGCTCCAGGGGTAGGAACACTGAAGCTTTCTTT.

The chain joins TRBV5-1 to TRBJ1-2; the match to TRBD1 covers 10 bases. CDR1 is SGHRS and CDR2 is YFSETQ in the germline V gene. The CDR3 has 12 amino acids. Germline trimming cut 5 bases from V and 6 bases from J; bases unmatched to any gene: 1. The CDR3: CASRGTGDGYTF. The DNA of the CDR3 is TGCGCCAGCAGAGGGACAGGGGATGGCTACACCTTC.

This chain links TRBV3-1 (or the pseudogene TRBV3-2) with TRBJ2-5, with D unresolved. Per germline, CDR1 LGHDT and CDR2 YNNKEL (reference sequence). With 0 bases removed from V and 2 bases from J, the gap between germline ends came to 7 bases. The CDR3 totals 14 residues. CDR3 loop: CASSQDLQQETQYF. The CDR3 nucleotides are TGTGCCAGCAGCCAAGATTTACAGCAAGAGACCCAGTACTTC.